Presented here are 2 T cell receptor beta chains from one specimen sequenced in a study of siplizumab effects on memory and regulatory T cells. The repertoire was sequenced with immunoSEQ multiplex PCR; TCRdb's copy has only in-frame clones and lacks some. The data show roughly 40,000 clones, with roughly 90% seen just once and 0.2% to 0.3% held by the top ten. Sequences were obtained from naive CD4+ T cells sorted from blood. The receptors here all came from a human donor in good health.

The chain has TRBV19 and TRBJ1-2; 8 positions match TRBD1. V was clipped by 7 bases and J by 8 bases; unmatched bases: 9. Germline-derived CDR1 and CDR2 are LNHDA and SQIVND (reference sequence). This CDR3 spans 13 amino acids. DNA for the CDR3: TGTGCCAGTACCAGTGGACAGGGTAACGGCTACACCTTC. Translated, it gives CASTSGQGNGYTF.

This sequence joins TRBV28 and TRBJ1-5; D gene uncertain. V was trimmed by 8 bases and J by 1 base, leaving 12 bases between them. CDR3 length equals 14 residues. In germline, CDR1 is MDHEN, CDR2 SYDVKM. The CDR3 DNA reads as TGTGCCAGCTCCCCCGGAGGGAGCAATCAGCCCCAGCATTTT. This codes for CASSPGGSNQPQHF. The whole variable domain, filled in from reference TRBV28 and TRBJ1-5, reads DVKVTQSSRYLVKRTGEKVFLECVQDMDHENMFWYRQDPGLGLRLIYFSYDVKMKEKGDIPEGYSVSREKKERFSLILESASTNQTSMYLCASSPGGSNQPQHFGDGTRLSIL.